What follows are 3 T cell receptor beta chains derived from one specimen sequenced in a study of regulatory T cells in long-lasting Graves disease. Researchers made TCR beta libraries by using iRepertoire HTBI primers and running Arm-PCR on CDR3 regions. Each CDR3 protein is one row after TCRdb ran MiXCR on the multiplex PCR reads. Seen here are approximately 540,000 distinct CDR3 sequences, around 13% observed once, and the top ten hold roughly 9.3%. Time point denoted: newly diagnosed GD, antithyroid drugs for less than 3 months. From RNA extracted from PBMCs, the TCR library was made. These data were also filed under a second study, of T cells in Graves' hyperthyroidism and ophthalmopathy.

Sequencing was performed on peripheral blood mononuclear cells (PBMCs), taken at new diagnosis, from a patient treated with antithyroid drugs. These receptors were obtained from a woman aged 25 to 39 with Graves disease.

This clonotype was counted only a few times. This sequence joins TRBV6-1 and TRBJ1-4; TRBD1 is a possible D gene (5 bases). V gave up 6 bases and J gave up 8 bases, with 19 bases separating them. The CDR3 is 15 amino acids. The V gene's germline CDR1 is MNHNS and CDR2 SASEGT. CDR3 in amino acids: CASSRPGSKGEKLFF. The CDR3 DNA reads TGTGCCAGCAGCCGACCAGGGTCTAAGGGCGAAAAACTGTTTTTT.

This clonotype was recorded many times. The chain couples TRBV2 to TRBJ2-3; TRBD2 matches at 7 bases. CDR1 SNHLY and CDR2 FYNNEI come from the germline V gene. The CDR3 is 14 residues long. Trimming removed 11 bases from V and 0 bases from J; junction bases left unmatched: 8. The CDR3, as DNA: TGTGCCGGGGGTAATAGCGGGAGCACAGATACGCAGTATTTT. Translating it yields CAGGNSGSTDTQYF.

V is TRBV5-1 and J is TRBJ1-4; D is unresolved. V was cut by 4 bases and J by 6 bases, with 19 bases left in between. This CDR3 has 16 residues. Germline loops: CDR1 SGHRS, CDR2 YFSETQ. CDR3 in amino acids: CASSKLAGLVYEKLFF. The CDR3 bases are TGCGCCAGCAGCAAACTCGCGGGATTGGTTTATGAAAAACTGTTTTTT.